What follows describes a single T cell receptor beta chain. Original data processing: Researchers report that nucleated cell counts were estimated from reference gene primer amplification. The method was immunoSEQ multiplex PCR; TCRdb's version includes in-frame clones alone and lacks a portion of them. V and J calls and clone size follow that table, whereas D and trimming were derived from the DNA. The table has about 64,000 clones, 90% seen once. This specimen belongs to a study of blood T cell repertoires in COVID-19. Whole-study context: From the United States, Italy and Spain came samples of acute and convalescent COVID-19. PBMCs, B-cell-depleted T cells, or T cells were the source of the cDNA or gDNA that made up the material.

Germline V gene lookup returns CDR1 MNHEY and CDR2 SVGAGI. There are 13 residues in the CDR3. V lost 7 bases and J lost 0, with 9 bases in between. The specimen was peripheral blood. This chain connects TRBV6-5 to TRBJ2-5, with D tentatively TRBD2 (5 bases). The source of this sequence is an elderly woman with active COVID-19. In nucleotides, the CDR3 is TGTGCCAGCACCAGCGGATACCAAGAGACCCAGTACTTC. This gives the protein CASTSGYQETQYF.